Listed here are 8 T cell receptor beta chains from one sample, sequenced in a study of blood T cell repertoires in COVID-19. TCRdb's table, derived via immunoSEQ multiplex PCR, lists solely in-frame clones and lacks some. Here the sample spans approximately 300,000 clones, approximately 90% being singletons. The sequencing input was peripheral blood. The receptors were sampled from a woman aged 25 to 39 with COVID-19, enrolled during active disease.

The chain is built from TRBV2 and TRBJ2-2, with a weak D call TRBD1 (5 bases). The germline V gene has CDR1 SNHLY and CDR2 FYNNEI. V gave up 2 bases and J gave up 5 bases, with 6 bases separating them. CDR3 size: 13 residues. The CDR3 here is CASSERGTGELFF. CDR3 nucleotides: TGTGCCAGCAGTGAAAGGGGTACCGGGGAGCTGTTTTTT.

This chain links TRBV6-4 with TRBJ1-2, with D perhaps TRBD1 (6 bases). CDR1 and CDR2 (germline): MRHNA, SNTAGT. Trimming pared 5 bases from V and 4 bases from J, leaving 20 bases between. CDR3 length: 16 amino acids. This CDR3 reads CASSSTGEPFPYGYTF. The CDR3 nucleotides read TGTGCCAGCAGTTCGACAGGAGAACCCTTCCCCTATGGCTACACCTTC.

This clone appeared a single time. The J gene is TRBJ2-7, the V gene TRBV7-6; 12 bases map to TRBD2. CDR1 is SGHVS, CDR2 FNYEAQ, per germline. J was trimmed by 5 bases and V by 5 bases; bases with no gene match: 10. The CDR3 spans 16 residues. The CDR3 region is CASSPRLAGDSHEQYF. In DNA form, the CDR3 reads TGTGCCAGCAGCCCCCGACTAGCGGGAGATTCCCACGAGCAGTACTTC.

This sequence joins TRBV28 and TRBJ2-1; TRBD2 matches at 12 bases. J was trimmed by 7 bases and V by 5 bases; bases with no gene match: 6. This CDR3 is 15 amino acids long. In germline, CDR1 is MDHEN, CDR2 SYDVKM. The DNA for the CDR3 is TGTGCCAGCAGTCCACGGACTAGCGGGATTAATGAGCAGTTCTTC. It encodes CASSPRTSGINEQFF. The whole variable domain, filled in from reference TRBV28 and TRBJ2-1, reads DVKVTQSSRYLVKRTGEKVFLECVQDMDHENMFWYRQDPGLGLRLIYFSYDVKMKEKGDIPEGYSVSREKKERFSLILESASTNQTSMYLCASSPRTSGINEQFFGPGTRLTVL.

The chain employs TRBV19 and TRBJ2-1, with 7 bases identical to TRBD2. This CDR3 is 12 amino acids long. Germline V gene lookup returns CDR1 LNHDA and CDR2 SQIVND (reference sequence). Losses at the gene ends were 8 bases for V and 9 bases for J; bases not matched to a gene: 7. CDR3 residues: CASSPGGGEQFF. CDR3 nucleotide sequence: TGTGCCAGTTCACCGGGGGGTGGTGAGCAGTTCTTC.

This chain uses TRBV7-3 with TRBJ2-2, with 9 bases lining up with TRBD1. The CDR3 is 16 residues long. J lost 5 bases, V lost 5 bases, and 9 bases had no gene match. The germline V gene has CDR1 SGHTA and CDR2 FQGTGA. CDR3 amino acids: CASSPGTGGVTGELFF. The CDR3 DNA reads TGTGCCAGCAGCCCGGGAACAGGGGGCGTTACCGGGGAGCTGTTTTTT.

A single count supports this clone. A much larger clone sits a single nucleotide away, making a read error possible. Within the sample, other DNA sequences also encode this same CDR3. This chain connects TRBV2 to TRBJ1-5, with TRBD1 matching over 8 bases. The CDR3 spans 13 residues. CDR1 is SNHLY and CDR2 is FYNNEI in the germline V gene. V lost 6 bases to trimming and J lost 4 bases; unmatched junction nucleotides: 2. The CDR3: CASSRDRNQPQHF. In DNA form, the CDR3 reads TGTGCCAGCAGCCGGGACAGGAATCAGCCCCAGCATTTT.

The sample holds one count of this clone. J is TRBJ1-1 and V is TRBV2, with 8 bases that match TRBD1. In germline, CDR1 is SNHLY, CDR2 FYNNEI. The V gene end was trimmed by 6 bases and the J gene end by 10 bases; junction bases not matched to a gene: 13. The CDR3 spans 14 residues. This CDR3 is CASSNLPDREAAFF. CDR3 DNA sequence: TGTGCCAGCAGCAACCTCCCGGACAGGGAAGCAGCTTTCTTT.